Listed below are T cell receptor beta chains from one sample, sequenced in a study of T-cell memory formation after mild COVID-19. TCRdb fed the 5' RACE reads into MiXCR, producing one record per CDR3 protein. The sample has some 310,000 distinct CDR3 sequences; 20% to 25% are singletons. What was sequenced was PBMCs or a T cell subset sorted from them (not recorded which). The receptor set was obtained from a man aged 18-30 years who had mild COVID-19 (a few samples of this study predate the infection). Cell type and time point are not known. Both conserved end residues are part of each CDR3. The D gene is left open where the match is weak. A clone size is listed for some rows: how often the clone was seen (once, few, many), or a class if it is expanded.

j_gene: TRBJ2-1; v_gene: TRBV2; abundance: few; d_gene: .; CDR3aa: CASRRDTNNEQFF; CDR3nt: TGTGCCAGCAGGAGGGACACAAACAATGAGCAGTTCTTC
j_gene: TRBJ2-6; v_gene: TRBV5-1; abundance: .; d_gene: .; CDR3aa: CASSLAAGSGANVLTF; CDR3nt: TGCGCCAGCAGCTTGGCCGCGGGCTCTGGGGCCAACGTCCTGACTTTC
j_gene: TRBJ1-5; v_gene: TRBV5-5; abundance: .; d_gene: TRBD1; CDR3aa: CASREGASLIPQPQHF; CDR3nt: TGTGCCAGCAGGGAGGGGGCATCCCTCATTCCGCAGCCCCAGCATTTT
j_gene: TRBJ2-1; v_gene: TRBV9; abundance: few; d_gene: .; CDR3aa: CASSAPSGRTSYNEQFF; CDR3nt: TGTGCCAGCAGCGCCCCCTCCGGCAGGACGTCCTACAATGAGCAGTTCTTC
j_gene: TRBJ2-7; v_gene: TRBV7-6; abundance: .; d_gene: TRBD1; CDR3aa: CASSLPGQGDEQYF; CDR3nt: TGTGCCAGCAGCTTGCCGGGACAGGGTGACGAGCAGTACTTC
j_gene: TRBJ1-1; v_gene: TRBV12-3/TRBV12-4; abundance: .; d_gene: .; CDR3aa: CASSFEGGNTEAFF; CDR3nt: TGTGCCAGCAGTTTTGAGGGTGGGAACACTGAAGCTTTCTTT
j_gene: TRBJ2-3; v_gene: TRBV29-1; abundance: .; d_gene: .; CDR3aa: CSVEGTDKRGYTDTQYF; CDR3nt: TGCAGCGTTGAAGGGACAGATAAGCGGGGCTACACAGATACGCAGTATTTT
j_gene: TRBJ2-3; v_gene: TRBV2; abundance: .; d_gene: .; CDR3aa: CASSQQTDTQYF; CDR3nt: TGTGCCAGCAGCCAACAGACAGATACGCAGTATTTT
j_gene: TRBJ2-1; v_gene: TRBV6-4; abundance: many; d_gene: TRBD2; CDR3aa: CASSDSAGGNNEQFF; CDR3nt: TGTGCCAGCAGTGACTCGGCGGGGGGGAATAATGAGCAGTTCTTC
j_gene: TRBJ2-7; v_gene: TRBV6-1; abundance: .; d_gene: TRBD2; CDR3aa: CASSTDGGYEQYF; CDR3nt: TGTGCCAGCAGCACCGACGGGGGGTACGAGCAGTACTTC
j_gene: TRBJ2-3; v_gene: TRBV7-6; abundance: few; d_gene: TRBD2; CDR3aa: CASSLLGAGDRDTQYF; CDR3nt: TGTGCCAGCAGCTTACTTGGGGCGGGAGATCGGGATACGCAGTATTTT
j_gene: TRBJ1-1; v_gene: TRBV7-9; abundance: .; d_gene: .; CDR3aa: CASSLPGHTEAFF; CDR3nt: TGTGCCAGCAGCTTACCGGGCCACACTGAAGCTTTCTTT
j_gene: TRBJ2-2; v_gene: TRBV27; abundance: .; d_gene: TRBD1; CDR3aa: CASSWVGQGAGELFF; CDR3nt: TGTGCCAGCAGTTGGGTGGGACAGGGGGCCGGGGAGCTGTTTTTT
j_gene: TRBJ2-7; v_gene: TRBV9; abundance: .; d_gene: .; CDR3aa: CASSPSAGSYEQYF; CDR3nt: TGTGCCAGCAGCCCCTCAGCGGGCTCCTACGAGCAGTACTTC
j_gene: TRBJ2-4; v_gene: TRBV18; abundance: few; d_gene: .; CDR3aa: CASSHTPGKAKNIQYF; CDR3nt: TGTGCCAGCTCACATACCCCCGGGAAAGCCAAAAACATTCAGTACTTC
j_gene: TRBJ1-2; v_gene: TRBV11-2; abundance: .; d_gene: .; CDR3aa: CASSPTGGGYGYTF; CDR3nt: TGTGCCAGCAGCCCCACGGGAGGGGGCTATGGCTACACCTTC
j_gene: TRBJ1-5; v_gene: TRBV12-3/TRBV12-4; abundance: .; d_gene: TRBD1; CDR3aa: CASSFGQGGGQPQHF; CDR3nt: TGTGCCAGCAGTTTCGGACAGGGCGGGGGTCAGCCCCAGCATTTT
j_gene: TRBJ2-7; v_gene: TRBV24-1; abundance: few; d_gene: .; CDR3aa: CATVVWGAGHEQYF; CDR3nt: TGTGCCACAGTCGTATGGGGGGCTGGGCACGAGCAGTACTTC
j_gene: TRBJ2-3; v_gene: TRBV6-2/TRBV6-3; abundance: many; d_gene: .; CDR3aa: CASSYSSTDTQYF; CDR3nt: TGTGCCAGCAGTTACTCCAGCACAGATACGCAGTATTTT
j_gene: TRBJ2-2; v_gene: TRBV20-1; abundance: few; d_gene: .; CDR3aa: CSAGVGGSSNTGELFF; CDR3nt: TGCAGTGCGGGCGTTGGGGGAAGCAGCAACACCGGGGAGCTGTTTTTT
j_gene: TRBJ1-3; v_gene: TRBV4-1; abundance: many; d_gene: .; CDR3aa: CASSPTPSSGNTIYF; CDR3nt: TGCGCCAGCAGCCCCACCCCGAGCTCTGGAAACACCATATATTTT
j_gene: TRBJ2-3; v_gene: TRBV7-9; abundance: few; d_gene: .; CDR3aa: CASSPVFGTDTQYF; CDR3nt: TGTGCCAGCAGCCCGGTGTTTGGCACAGATACGCAGTATTTT
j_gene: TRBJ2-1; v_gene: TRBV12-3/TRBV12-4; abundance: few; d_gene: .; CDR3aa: CASSRTGGVYNEQFF; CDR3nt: TGTGCCAGCAGCCGGACGGGGGGCGTATACAATGAGCAGTTCTTC
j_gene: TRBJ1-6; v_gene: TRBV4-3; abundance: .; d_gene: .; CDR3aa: CASSHNRGSDNSPIHF; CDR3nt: TGCGCCAGCAGCCATAACCGGGGATCCGATAATTCACCCATCCACTTT
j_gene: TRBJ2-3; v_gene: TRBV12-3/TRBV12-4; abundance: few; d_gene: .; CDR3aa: CATSPRLTDTQYF; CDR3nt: TGTGCCACGTCCCCGAGACTCACAGATACGCAGTATTTT
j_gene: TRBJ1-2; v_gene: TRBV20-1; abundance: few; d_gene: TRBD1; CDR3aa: CSAGQDNYGYTF; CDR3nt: TGCAGTGCTGGACAGGATAACTATGGCTACACCTTC
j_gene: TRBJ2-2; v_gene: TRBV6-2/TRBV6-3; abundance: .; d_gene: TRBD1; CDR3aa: CASSTQGAGELFF; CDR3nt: TGTGCCAGCAGTACGCAGGGGGCCGGGGAGCTGTTTTTT
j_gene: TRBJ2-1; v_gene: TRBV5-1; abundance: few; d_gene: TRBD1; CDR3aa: CASSSLGTGFYNEQFF; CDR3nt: TGCGCCAGCAGCTCCCTTGGGACAGGGTTCTACAATGAGCAGTTCTTC
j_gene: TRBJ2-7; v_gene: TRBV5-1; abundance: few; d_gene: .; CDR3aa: CASSLSRTQGEQYF; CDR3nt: TGCGCCAGCAGCTTGTCCAGGACCCAGGGCGAGCAGTACTTC
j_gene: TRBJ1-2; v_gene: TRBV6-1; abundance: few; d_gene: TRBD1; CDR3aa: CASSERPYRGFDYTF; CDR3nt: TGTGCCAGCAGTGAACGGCCGTACAGGGGCTTCGACTACACCTTC
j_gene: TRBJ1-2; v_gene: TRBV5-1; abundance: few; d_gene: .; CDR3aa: CASSPEPGPGYTF; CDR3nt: TGCGCCAGCAGCCCCGAGCCGGGACCTGGCTACACCTTC
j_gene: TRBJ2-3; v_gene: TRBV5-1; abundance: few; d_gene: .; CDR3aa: CASSFRVGGGVTDTQYF; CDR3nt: TGCGCCAGCAGCTTTCGGGTTGGCGGGGGCGTGACAGATACGCAGTATTTT
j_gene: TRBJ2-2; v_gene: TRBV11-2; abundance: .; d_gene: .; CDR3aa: CASSSAPGELFF; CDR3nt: TGTGCCAGCAGCTCCGCCCCCGGGGAGCTGTTTTTT
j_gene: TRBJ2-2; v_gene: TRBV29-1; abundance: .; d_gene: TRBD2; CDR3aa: CSVDGRGDPGELFF; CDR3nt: TGCAGCGTTGATGGCCGGGGGGATCCCGGGGAGCTGTTTTTT
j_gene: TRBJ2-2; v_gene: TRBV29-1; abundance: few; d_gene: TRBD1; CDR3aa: CSVETGEGTGELFF; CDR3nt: TGCAGCGTTGAGACAGGGGAAGGCACCGGGGAGCTGTTTTTT
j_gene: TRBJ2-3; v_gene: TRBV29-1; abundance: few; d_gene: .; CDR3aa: CSVLLAGADTQYF; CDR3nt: TGCAGCGTACTACTTGCCGGGGCAGATACGCAGTATTTT
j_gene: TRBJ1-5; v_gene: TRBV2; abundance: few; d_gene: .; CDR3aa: CASSEAGPQHF; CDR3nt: TGTGCCAGCAGTGAGGCTGGGCCCCAGCATTTT
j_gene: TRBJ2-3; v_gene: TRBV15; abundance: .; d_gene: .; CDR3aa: CATSRDRDTQYF; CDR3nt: TGTGCCACCAGCAGAGATCGAGATACGCAGTATTTT
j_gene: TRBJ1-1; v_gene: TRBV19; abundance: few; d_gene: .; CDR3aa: CASSIGQWETEAFF; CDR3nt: TGTGCCAGTAGTATCGGGCAATGGGAAACTGAAGCTTTCTTT
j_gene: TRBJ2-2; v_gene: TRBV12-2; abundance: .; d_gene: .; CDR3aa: CASRLGDRRNTGELFF; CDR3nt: TGTGCAAGTCGCTTAGGGGACAGGCGGAACACCGGGGAGCTGTTTTTT
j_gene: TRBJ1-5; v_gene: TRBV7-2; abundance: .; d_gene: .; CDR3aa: CASSWGEAGNQPQHF; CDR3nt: TGTGCCAGCAGCTGGGGGGAGGCGGGCAATCAGCCCCAGCATTTT
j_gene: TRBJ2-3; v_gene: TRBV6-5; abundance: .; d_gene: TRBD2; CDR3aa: CASSYSAGGPIDTQYF; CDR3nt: TGTGCCAGCAGTTACTCTGCGGGGGGGCCGATAGATACGCAGTATTTT
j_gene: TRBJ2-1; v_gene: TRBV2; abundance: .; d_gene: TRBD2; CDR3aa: CASRTSGGLNSYNEQFF; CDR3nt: TGTGCCAGCAGGACTAGCGGGGGCCTTAACTCCTACAATGAGCAGTTCTTC
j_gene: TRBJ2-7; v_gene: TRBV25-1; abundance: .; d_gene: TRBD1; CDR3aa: CASSDSGGFYEQYF; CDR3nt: TGTGCCAGCAGTGATTCAGGGGGATTCTACGAGCAGTACTTC
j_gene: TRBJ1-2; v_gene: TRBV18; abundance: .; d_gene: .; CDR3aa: CASSPGRETNYGYTF; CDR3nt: TGTGCCAGCTCACCGGGCAGGGAGACTAACTATGGCTACACCTTC
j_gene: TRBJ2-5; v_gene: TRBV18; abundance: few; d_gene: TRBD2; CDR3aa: CASSPQGRDYRETQYF; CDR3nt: TGTGCCAGCTCACCTCAAGGGCGGGACTACCGGGAGACCCAGTACTTC
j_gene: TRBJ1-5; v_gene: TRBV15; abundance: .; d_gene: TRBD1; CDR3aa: CATSRDRVINHQPQHF; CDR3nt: TGTGCCACCAGTCGGGACAGGGTGATAAATCATCAGCCCCAGCATTTT
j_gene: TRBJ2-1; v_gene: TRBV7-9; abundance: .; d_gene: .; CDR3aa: CAIPQGYTEYNEQFF; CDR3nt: TGTGCCATCCCCCAGGGATATACCGAATACAATGAGCAGTTCTTC
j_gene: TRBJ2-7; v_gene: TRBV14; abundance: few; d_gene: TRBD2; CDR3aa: CASSLTSGASYEQYF; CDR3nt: TGTGCCAGCAGCCTCACTAGCGGGGCGTCCTACGAGCAGTACTTC
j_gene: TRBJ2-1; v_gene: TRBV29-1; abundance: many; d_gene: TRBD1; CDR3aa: CSVGTGGYNEQFF; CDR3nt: TGCAGCGTTGGGACAGGGGGCTACAATGAGCAGTTCTTC
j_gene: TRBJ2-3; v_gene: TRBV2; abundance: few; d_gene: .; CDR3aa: CASGAWGFTDTQYF; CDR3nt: TGTGCCAGCGGGGCGTGGGGCTTCACAGATACGCAGTATTTT
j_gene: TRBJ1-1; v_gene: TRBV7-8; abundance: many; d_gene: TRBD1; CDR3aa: CASSLKRDRGRTEAFF; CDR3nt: TGTGCCAGCAGCTTAAAGAGGGACAGGGGACGCACTGAAGCTTTCTTT
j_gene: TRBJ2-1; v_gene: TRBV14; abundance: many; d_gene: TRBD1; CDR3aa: CASSQDFWDRGPNEQFF; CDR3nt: TGTGCCAGCAGCCAAGATTTTTGGGACAGGGGACCGAATGAGCAGTTCTTC
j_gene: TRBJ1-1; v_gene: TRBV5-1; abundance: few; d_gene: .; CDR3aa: CASRALKRETPNTEAFF; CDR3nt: TGCGCCAGCCGAGCCCTTAAGAGGGAGACTCCGAACACTGAAGCTTTCTTT
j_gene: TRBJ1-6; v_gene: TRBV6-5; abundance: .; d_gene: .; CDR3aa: CASSIRRPNNSPLHF; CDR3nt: TGTGCCAGCAGTATACGACGGCCGAATAATTCACCCCTCCACTTT
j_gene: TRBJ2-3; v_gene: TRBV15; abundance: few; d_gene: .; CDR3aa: CATSRDLSPDTQYF; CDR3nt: TGTGCCACCAGCAGAGATTTATCCCCTGATACGCAGTATTTT
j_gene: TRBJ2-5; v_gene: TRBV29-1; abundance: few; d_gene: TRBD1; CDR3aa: CSVAGQARVGAQYF; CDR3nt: TGCAGCGTTGCGGGACAGGCGCGGGTAGGGGCCCAGTACTTC
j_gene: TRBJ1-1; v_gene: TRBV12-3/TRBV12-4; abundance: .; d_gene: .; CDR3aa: CASRYVNTRRAFF; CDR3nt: TGTGCCAGCAGATACGTCAACACCAGGAGGGCTTTCTTT
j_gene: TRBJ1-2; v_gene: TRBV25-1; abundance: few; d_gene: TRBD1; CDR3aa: CASKGEDRGYQDYGYTF; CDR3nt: TGTGCCAGCAAGGGGGAGGACAGGGGGTATCAGGACTATGGCTACACCTTC